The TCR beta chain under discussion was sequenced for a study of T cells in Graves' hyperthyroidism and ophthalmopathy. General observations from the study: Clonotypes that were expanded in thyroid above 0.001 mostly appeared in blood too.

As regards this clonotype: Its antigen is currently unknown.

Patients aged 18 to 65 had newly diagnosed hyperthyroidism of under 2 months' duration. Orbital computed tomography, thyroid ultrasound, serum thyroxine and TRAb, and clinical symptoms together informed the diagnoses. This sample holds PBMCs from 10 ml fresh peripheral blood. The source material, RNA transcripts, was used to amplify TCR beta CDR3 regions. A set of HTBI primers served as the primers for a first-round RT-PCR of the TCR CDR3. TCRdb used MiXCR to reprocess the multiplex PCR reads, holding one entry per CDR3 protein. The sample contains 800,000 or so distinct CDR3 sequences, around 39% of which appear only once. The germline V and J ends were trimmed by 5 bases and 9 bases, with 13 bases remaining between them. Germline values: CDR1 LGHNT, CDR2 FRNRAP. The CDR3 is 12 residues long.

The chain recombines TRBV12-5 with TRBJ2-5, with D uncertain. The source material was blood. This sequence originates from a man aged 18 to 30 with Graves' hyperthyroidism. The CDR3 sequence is CASGEAPAPQYF. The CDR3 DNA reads TGTGCTAGTGGTGAGGCCCCGGCTCCCCAGTACTTC.